A selection of T cell receptor beta chains follows, all from one sample in a study of OX40 agonist ivuxolimab in advanced cancers. Using immunoSEQ multiplex PCR, the repertoire was profiled, and TCRdb retains in-frame clones only, with some absent. The sample shows 82,000 or so clones, approximately 85% of them seen only once. Sample: CD4+ or CD8+ T cells sorted from blood, taken in a trial of the OX40 agonist ivuxolimab. These receptors all stem from an adult with an advanced solid tumor such as melanoma, head and neck, liver or kidney cancer. The CDR3 runs from the conserved cysteine through the conserved F or W. The D gene is left open where the match is weak. Expanded clones are given a class, and other clones once, few, many or no size at all.

abundance	v_gene	j_gene	d_gene	CDR3aa	CDR3nt
-	TRBV6-1	TRBJ2-5	TRBD1	CASTSDRAQAGQQYF	TGTGCCAGCACCTCGGACAGGGCTCAGGCAGGCCAGCAGTACTTC
-	TRBV5-1	TRBJ2-2	-	CASSPDSGFTGELFF	TGCGCCAGCAGCCCGGACTCCGGTTTCACCGGGGAGCTGTTTTTT
-	TRBV6-6	TRBJ1-6	-	CASSPLASSYNSPLHF	TGTGCCAGCAGTCCACTGGCCAGCTCCTATAATTCACCCCTCCACTTT
-	TRBV11-1	TRBJ2-5	TRBD2	CASSPSGGYFRETQYF	TGTGCCAGCAGCCCGAGCGGGGGGTACTTCCGGGAGACCCAGTACTTC
-	TRBV28	TRBJ2-2	TRBD2	CASSSASGLAGVTGELFF	TGTGCCAGCAGCTCCGCGTCGGGACTAGCGGGTGTCACCGGGGAGCTGTTTTTT
-	TRBV6-1	TRBJ1-6	TRBD1	CASSDPGQANSPLHF	TGTGCCAGCAGTGATCCGGGACAGGCTAATTCACCCCTCCACTTT
-	TRBV5-1	TRBJ2-6	TRBD2	CASSSYRGGRLAGANVLTF	TGCGCCAGCAGCTCTTATCGGGGGGGCCGTCTAGCCGGGGCCAACGTCCTGACTTTC
-	TRBV29-1	TRBJ2-2	-	CSVRRTALNTGELFF	TGCAGCGTTAGGAGGACAGCGTTGAACACCGGGGAGCTGTTTTTT
once	TRBV2	TRBJ2-1	TRBD1	CASSEGTGGYNEQFF	TGTGCCAGCAGTGAAGGAACAGGGGGGTACAATGAGCAGTTCTTC
-	TRBV4-1	TRBJ1-4	-	CASSPFYGTTNEKLFF	TGCGCCAGCAGCCCCTTCTATGGAACAACTAATGAAAAACTGTTTTTT
-	TRBV6-5	TRBJ2-3	-	CASSYGISSTDTQYF	TGTGCCAGCAGTTACGGAATCTCCAGCACAGATACGCAGTATTTT